Listed here are 3 T cell receptor beta chains from one sample, sequenced in a study of T cells after yellow fever vaccination. From the 5' RACE reads, TCRdb called clonotypes with MiXCR, one entry per CDR3 protein. The data show around 140,000 distinct CDR3 sequences, roughly 6.7% seen once. The sequencing used CD4+ T cells sorted from PBMCs, collected 10 days after the yellow fever booster vaccination. These receptors all come from a man younger than 40 who received the YFV17D yellow fever vaccine.

This clonotype was observed many times. This chain connects TRBV27 to TRBJ1-1; 7 bases are shared with TRBD1. Germline V gives CDR1 MNHEY, CDR2 SMNVEV (reference sequence). The junction had 7 bases not matched to a gene; V was cut back by 2 bases and J by 4 bases. The CDR3 extends over 15 amino acids. The CDR3 loop reads CASSLRQGGGTEAFF. CDR3 coding DNA: TGTGCCAGCAGTTTAAGACAGGGTGGCGGCACTGAAGCTTTCTTT.

This clonotype has a count of ten or more. The gene calls are TRBV27 and TRBJ1-6, with D unclear. CDR3 length: 16 amino acids. Germline V CDR1 and CDR2: MNHEY, SMNVEV (reference sequence). Trimming pared 1 base from V and 0 bases from J, leaving 7 bases between. CDR3 residues: CASSLWASSYNSPLHF. The CDR3 nucleotides read TGTGCCAGCAGTTTATGGGCTAGCTCCTATAATTCACCCCTCCACTTT.

This clonotype has a handful of counts. The chain couples TRBV5-1 to TRBJ1-2, with D unresolved. Trimming cost V 2 bases and J 4 bases, with 15 bases left between them. Germline CDR1 SGHRS, CDR2 YFSETQ. The CDR3 sequence is 15 residues long. CDR3 loop: CASSLNPSVFYGYTF. The CDR3 DNA is TGCGCCAGCAGCTTAAATCCGTCAGTCTTCTATGGCTACACCTTC.